The TCR beta chain described here comes from a study of blood T cell repertoires in COVID-19. As for the study in general: Samples representing acute and convalescent COVID-19 were sourced from the United States, Italy and Spain.

Trimming took 7 bases from V and 7 from J, leaving 16 bases between them. The CDR3 loop spans 13 amino acids. CDR1 SGHTA and CDR2 FQGNSA come from the germline V gene. This clone was seen a single time. In the authors' workflow: Estimates of nucleated cell counts were drawn from the amplification of reference gene primers. Clones were sequenced by immunoSEQ multiplex PCR, and TCRdb holds only the in-frame ones, with some missing. The V and J calls and clone size were taken over from that table, and D and trimming were inferred from the DNA. The sample has about 67,000 clones; about 90% are singletons.

The receptor's source is a man aged 50-60 years with active COVID-19. The J gene is TRBJ1-2, the V gene TRBV7-2, with D maybe TRBD1 (5 bases). Sequenced material: peripheral blood. CDR3 nucleotides: TGTGCCAGCACCCAAGTTGGGGGAGGTGGCTACACCTTC. This gives the protein CASTQVGGGGYTF.